This T cell receptor (beta chain) stems from a study of blood T cell repertoires in COVID-19. Authors' data handling: Reference gene primer amplification gave estimated nucleated cell counts. Method: immunoSEQ multiplex PCR; TCRdb's copy keeps in-frame clones and lacks some. From that table come the V and J calls and clone size; the DNA was used to work out D and trimming. The sample records 150,000 to 200,000 clones, approximately 80% being singletons. Worth noting for this clone: The sample carries other DNA sequences with the same CDR3.

Participant-given clinical history determined each cohort assignment. The sample taken for sequencing was PBMCs or T cells enriched from blood (not recorded which). This TCR was recovered from a man between 60 and 70 years old who had been exposed to COVID-19.

The DNA for the CDR3 is TGTGCCAGCAGGGAGACAGGGGTCTCCAATGAAAAACTGTTTTTT. Protein product: CASRETGVSNEKLFF. The chain uses TRBV2 and TRBJ1-4, with 8 bases aligning to TRBD1. Germline V gene data show CDR1 as SNHLY and CDR2 as FYNNEI. Trimming removed 6 bases from V and 5 bases from J; junction bases left unmatched: 8. The CDR3 is 15 amino acids.